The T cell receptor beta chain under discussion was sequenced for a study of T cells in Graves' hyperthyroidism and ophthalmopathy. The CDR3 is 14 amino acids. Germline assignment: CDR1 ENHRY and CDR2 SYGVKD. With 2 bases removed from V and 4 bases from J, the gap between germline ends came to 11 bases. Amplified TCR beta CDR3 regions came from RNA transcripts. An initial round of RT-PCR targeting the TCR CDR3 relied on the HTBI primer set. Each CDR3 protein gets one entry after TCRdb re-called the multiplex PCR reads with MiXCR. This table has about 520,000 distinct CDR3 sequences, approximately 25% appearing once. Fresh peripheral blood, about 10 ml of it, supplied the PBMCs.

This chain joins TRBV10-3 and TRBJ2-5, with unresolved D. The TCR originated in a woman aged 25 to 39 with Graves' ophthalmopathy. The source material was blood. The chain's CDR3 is CAISEPQTRETQYF. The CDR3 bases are TGTGCCATCAGTGAGCCTCAGACTCGAGAGACCCAGTACTTC.